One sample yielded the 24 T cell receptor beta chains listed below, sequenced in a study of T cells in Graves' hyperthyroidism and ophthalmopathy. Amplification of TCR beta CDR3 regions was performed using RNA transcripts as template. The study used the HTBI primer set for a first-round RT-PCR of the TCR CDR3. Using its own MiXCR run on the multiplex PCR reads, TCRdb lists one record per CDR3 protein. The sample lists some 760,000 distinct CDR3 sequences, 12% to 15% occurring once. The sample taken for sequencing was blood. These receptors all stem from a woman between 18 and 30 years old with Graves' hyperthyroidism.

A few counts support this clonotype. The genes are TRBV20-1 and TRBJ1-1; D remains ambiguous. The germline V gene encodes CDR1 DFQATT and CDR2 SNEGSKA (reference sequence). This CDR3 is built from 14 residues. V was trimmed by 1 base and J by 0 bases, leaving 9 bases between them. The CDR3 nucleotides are TGCAGTGCTAGAGTGGGCAGCATGAACACTGAAGCTTTCTTT. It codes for CSARVGSMNTEAFF.

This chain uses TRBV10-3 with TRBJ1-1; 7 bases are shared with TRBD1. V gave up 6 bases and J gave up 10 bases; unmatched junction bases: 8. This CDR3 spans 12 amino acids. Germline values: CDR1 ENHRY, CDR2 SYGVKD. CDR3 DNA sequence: TGTGCCATCAGCTACAGGGGCGCGGGAGCTTTCTTT. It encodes CAISYRGAGAFF.

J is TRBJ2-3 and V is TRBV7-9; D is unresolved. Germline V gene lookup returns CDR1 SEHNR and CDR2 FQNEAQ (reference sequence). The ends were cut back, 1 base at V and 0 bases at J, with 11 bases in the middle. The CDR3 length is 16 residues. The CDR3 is CASSLGLTPSTDTQYF. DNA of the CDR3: TGTGCCAGCAGCTTAGGCTTAACTCCTAGCACAGATACGCAGTATTTT. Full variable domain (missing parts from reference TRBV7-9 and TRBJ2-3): DTGVSQNPRHKITKRGQNVTFRCDPISEHNRLYWYRQTLGQGPEFLTYFQNEAQLEKSRLLSDRFSAERPKGSFSTLEIQRTEQGDSAMYLCASSLGLTPSTDTQYFGPGTRLTVL.

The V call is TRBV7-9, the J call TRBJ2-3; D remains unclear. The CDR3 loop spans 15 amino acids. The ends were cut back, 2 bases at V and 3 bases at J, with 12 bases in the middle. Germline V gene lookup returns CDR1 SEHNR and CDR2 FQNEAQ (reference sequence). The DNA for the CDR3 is TGTGCCAGCAGCTTAATCATAGGAGAGACAGATACGCAGTATTTT. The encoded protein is CASSLIIGETDTQYF.

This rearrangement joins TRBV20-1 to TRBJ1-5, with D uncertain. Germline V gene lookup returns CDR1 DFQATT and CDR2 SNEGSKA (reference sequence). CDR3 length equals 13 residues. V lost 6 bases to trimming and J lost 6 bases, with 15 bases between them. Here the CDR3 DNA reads TGCAGTGCCATGGAGGCGGTGGGTCAGCCCCAGCATTTT. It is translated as CSAMEAVGQPQHF.

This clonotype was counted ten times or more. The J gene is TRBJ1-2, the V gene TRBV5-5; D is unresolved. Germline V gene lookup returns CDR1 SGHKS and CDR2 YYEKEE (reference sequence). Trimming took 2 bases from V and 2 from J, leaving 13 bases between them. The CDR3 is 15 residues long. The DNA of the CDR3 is TGTGCCAGCAGCTTTACCATCCTGATAAACTATGGCTACACCTTC. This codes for CASSFTILINYGYTF.

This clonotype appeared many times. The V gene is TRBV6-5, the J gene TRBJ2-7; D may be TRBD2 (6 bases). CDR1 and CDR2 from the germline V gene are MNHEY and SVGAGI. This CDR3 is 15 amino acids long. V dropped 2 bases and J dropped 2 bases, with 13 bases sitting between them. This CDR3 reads CASSYEGTGAYEQYF. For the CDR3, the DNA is TGTGCCAGCAGTTACGAAGGGACGGGGGCCTACGAGCAGTACTTC.

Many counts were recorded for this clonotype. CDR3: CASSPAGLVSNEQFF. The CDR3 DNA reads as TGTGCCAGCTCACCTGCGGGACTAGTTTCCAATGAGCAGTTCTTC. The genes are TRBV18 and TRBJ2-1, with TRBD2 matching 8 bases. V dropped 3 bases and J dropped 6; count of bases not matched to a gene: 7. The germline V gene has CDR1 KGHSH and CDR2 LQKENI. There are 15 residues in the CDR3.

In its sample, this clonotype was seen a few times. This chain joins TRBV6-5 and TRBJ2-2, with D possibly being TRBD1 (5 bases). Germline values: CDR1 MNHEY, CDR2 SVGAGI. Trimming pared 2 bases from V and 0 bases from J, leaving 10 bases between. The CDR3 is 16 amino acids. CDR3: CASSYQGNSNTGELFF. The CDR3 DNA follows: TGTGCCAGCAGTTACCAGGGAAACTCGAACACCGGGGAGCTGTTTTTT.

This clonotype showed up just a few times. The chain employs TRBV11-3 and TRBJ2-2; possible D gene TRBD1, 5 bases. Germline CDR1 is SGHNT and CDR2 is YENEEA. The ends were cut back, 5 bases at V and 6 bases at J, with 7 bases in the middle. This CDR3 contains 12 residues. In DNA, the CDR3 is TGTGCCAGCAGCAAGACAGCCGGGGAGCTGTTTTTT. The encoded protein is CASSKTAGELFF. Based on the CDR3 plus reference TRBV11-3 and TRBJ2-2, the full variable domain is EAGVVQSPRYKIIEKKQPVAFWCNPISGHNTLYWYLQNLGQGPELLIRYENEEAVDDSQLPKDRFSAERLKGVDSTLKIQPAELGDSAVYLCASSKTAGELFFGEGSRLTVL.

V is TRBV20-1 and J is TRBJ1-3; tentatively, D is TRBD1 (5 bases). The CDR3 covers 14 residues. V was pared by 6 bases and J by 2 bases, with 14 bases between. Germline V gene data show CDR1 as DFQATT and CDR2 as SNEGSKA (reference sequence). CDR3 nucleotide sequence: TGCAGTGCGCAAGATGGGGGAACTGGAAACACCATATATTTT. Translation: CSAQDGGTGNTIYF.

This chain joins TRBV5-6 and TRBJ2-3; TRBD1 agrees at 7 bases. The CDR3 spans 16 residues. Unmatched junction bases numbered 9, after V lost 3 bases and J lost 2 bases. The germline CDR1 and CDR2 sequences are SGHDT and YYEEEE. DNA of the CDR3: TGTGCCAGCAGCTCCGAGGACAGGATAGACACAGATACGCAGTATTTT. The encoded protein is CASSSEDRIDTDTQYF. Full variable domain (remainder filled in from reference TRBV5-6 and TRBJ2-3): DAGVTQSPTHLIKTRGQQVTLRCSPKSGHDTVSWYQQALGQGPQFIFQYYEEEERQRGNFPDRFSGHQFPNYSSELNVNALLLGDSALYLCASSSEDRIDTDTQYFGPGTRLTVL.

The CDR3 loop is CASSQVGTGPSGNTIYF. CDR3 DNA sequence: TGTGCCAGCAGCCAAGTTGGGACAGGGCCCTCTGGAAACACCATATATTTT. The genes are TRBV7-2 and TRBJ1-3; 9 nucleotides match TRBD1. The germline CDR1 and CDR2 sequences are SGHTA and FQGNSA. The CDR3 length is 17 residues. Trimming cost V 5 bases and J 0 bases; bases outside gene matches: 8.

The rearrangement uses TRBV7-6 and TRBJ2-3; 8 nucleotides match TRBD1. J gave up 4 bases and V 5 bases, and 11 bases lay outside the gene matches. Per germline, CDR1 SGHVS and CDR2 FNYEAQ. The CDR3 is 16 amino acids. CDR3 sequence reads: CASSPRTGTVADTQYF. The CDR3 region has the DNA TGTGCCAGCAGCCCCCGGACAGGGACGGTCGCAGATACGCAGTATTTT.

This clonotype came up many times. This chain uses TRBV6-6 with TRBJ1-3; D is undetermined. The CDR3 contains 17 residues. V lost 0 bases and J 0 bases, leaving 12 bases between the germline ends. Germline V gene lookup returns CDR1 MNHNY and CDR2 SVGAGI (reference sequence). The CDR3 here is CASSYSLVPDSGNTIYF. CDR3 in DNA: TGTGCCAGCAGTTACTCGTTGGTACCTGACTCTGGAAACACCATATATTTT.

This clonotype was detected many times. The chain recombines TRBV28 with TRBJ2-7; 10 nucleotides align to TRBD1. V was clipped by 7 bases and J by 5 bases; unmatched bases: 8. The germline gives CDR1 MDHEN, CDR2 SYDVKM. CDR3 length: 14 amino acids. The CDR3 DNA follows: TGTGCCAGCACCCCCTGGGACAGGGGCCACGAGCAGTACTTC. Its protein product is CASTPWDRGHEQYF.

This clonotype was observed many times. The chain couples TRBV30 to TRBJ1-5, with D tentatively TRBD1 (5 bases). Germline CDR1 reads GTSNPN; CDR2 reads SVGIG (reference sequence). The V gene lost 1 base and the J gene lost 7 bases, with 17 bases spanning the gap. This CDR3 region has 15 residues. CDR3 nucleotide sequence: TGTGCCTGGAGTGAAAGGGACCCCCTGGGCCAGCCCCAGCATTTT. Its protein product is CAWSERDPLGQPQHF.

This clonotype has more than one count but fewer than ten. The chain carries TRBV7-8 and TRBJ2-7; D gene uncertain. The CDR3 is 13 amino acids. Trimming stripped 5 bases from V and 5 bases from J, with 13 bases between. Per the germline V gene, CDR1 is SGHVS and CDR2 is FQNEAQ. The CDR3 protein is CASSPRLTHEQYF. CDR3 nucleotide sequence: TGTGCCAGCAGCCCCCGACTTACCCACGAGCAGTACTTC.

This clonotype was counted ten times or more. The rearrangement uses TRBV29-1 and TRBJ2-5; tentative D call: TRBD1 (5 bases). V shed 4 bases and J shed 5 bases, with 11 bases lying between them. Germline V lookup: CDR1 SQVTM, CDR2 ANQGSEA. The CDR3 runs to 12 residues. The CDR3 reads CSVAGLEETQYF. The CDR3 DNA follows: TGCAGCGTTGCAGGGTTGGAGGAGACCCAGTACTTC.

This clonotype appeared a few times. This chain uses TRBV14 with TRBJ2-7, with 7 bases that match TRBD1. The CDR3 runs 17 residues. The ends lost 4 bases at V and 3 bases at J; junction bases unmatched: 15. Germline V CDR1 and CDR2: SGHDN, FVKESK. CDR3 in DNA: TGTGCCAGCAGCCCCTCCTCCGGGACAGCCCTTTTCTACGAGCAGTACTTC. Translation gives CASSPSSGTALFYEQYF.

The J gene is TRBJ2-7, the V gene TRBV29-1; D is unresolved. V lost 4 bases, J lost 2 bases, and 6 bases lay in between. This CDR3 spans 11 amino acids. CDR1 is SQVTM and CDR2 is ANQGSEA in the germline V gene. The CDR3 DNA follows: TGCAGCGTTGCGTCGGCCTACGAGCAGTACTTC. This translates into CSVASAYEQYF.

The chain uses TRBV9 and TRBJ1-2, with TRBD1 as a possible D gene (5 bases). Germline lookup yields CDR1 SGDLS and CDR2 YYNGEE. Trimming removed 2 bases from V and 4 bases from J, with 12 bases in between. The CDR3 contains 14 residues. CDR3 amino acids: CASSVQGGAYGYTF. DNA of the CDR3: TGTGCCAGCAGCGTTCAGGGAGGGGCCTATGGCTACACCTTC.

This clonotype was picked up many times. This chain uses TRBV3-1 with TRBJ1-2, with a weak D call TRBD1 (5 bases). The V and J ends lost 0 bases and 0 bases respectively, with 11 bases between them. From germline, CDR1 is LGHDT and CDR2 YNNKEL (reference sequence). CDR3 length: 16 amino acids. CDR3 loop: CASSQDDRVSNYGYTF. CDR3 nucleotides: TGTGCCAGCAGCCAAGACGACAGAGTATCTAACTATGGCTACACCTTC.

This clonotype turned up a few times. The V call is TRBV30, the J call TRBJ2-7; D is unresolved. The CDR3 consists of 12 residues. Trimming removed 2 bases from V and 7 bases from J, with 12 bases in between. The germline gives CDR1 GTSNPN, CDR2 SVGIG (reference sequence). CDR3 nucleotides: TGTGCCTGGAGTCCGATGGCTTGGGAGCAGTACTTC. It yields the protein CAWSPMAWEQYF.